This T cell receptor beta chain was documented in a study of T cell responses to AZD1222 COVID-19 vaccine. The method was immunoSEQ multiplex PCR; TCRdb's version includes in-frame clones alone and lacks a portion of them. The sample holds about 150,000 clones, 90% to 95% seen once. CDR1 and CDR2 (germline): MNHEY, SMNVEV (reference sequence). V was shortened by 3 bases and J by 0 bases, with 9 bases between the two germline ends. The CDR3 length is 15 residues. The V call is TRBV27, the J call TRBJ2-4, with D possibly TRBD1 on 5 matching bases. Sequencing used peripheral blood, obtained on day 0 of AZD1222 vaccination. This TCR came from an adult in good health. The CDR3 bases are TGTGCCAGCAGTTTCCCTGACAGAGCCAAAAACATTCAGTACTTC. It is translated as CASSFPDRAKNIQYF.